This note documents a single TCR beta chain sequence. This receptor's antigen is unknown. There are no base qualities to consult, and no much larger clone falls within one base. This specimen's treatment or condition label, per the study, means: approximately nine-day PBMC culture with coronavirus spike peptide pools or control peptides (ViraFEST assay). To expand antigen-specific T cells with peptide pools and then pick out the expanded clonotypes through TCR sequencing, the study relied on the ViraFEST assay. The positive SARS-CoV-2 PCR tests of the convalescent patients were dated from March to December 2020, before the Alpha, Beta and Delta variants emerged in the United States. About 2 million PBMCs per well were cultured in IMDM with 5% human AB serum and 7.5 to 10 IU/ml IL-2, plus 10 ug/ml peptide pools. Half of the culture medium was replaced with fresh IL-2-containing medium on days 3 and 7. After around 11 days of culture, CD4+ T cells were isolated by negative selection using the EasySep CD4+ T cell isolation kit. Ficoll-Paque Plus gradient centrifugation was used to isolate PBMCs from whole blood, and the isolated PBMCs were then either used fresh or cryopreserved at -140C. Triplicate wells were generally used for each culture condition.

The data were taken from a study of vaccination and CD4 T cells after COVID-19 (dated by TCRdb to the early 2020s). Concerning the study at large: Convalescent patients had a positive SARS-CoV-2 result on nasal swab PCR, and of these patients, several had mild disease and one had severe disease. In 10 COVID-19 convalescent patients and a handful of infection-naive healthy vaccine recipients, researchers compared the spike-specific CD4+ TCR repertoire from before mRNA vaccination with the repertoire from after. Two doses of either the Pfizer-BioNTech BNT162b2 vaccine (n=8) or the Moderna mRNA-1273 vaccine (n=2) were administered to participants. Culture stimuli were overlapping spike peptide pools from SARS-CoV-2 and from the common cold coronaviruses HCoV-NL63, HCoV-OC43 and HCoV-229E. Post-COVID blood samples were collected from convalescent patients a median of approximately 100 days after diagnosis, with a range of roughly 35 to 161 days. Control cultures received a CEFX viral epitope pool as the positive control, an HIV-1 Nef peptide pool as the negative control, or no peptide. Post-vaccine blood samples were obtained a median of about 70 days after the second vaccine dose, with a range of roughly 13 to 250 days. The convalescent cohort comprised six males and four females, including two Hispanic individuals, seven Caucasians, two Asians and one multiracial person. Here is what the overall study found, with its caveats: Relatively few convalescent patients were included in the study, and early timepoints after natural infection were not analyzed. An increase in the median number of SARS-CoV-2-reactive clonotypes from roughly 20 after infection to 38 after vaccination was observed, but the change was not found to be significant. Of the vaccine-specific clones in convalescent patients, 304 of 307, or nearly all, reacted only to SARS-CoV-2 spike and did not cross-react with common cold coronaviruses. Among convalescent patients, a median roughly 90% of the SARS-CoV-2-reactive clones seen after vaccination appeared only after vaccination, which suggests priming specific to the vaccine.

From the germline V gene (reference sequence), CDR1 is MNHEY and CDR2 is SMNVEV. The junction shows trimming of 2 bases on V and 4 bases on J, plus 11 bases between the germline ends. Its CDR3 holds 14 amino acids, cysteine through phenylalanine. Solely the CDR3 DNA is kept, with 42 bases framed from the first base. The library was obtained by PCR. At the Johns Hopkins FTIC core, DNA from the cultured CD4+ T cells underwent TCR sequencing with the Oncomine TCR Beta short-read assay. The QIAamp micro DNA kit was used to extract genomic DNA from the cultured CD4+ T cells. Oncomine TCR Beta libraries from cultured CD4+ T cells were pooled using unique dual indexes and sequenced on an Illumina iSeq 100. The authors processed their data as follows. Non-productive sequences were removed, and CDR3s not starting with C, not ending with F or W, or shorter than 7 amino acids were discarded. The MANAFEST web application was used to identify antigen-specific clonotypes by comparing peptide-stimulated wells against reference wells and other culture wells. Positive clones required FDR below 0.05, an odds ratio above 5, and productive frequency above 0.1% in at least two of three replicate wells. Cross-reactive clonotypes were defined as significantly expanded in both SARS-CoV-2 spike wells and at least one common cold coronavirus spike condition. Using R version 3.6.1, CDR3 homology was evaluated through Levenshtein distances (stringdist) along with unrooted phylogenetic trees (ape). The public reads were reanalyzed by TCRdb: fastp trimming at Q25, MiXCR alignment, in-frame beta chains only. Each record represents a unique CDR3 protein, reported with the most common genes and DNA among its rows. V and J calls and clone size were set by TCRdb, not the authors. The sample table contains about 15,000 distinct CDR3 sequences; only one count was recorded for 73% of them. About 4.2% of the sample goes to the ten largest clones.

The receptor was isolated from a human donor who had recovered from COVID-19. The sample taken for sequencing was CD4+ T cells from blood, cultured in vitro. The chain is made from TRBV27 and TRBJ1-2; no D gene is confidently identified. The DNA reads TGTGCCAGCAGTTTAACCACCCAATCCTATGGCTACACCTTC. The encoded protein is CASSLTTQSYGYTF.